This T cell receptor beta chain was profiled in a study of blood T cell repertoires in COVID-19. Profiled with immunoSEQ multiplex PCR; TCRdb holds only in-frame clones, not every one. The sample carries 90,000 to 150,000 clones, 85% recorded once. Specimen: peripheral blood. This sequence originates from a man at least 80 years old with acute or convalescent COVID-19.

The CDR3 spells CASSQDSGTGVWIDQPQHF. The DNA for the CDR3 is TGCGCCAGCAGCCAAGACTCCGGGACAGGGGTTTGGATAGATCAGCCCCAGCATTTT. The genes are TRBV4-1 and TRBJ1-5; 10 positions agree with TRBD1. This CDR3 comprises 19 residues. Germline CDR1 reads MGHRA; CDR2 reads YSYEKL. Trimming removed 0 bases from V and 5 bases from J; junction bases left unmatched: 13.